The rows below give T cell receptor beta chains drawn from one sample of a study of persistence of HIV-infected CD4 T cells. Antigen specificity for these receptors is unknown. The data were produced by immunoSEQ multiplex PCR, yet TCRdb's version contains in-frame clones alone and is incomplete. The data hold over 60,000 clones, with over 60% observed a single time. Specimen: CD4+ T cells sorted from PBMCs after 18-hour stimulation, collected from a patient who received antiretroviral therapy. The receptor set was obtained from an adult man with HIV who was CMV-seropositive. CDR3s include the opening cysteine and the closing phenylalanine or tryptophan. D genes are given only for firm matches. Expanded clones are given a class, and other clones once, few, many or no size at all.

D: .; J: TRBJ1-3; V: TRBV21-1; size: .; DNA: TGTGCCAGCAGCAAATTAAAGACAGGGAAAGTAAAGGACTCTGGAAACACCATATATTTT; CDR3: CASSKLKTGKVKDSGNTIYF
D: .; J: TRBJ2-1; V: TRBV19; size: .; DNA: TGTGCCAGTAGTATTAAACAGTTGACTGAGCAGTTCTTC; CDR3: CASSIKQLTEQFF
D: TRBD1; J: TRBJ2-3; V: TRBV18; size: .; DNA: TGTGCCAGCTCACCCCGAGTTTCCCGGGACAGGGGGCGGAACACAGATACGCAGTATTTT; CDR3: CASSPRVSRDRGRNTDTQYF
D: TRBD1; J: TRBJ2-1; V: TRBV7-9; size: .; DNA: TGTGCCAGCAGCCCGGGACAGTCCTACAATGAGCAGTTCTTC; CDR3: CASSPGQSYNEQFF
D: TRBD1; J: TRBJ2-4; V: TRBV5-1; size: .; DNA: TGCGCCAGCAGCTTGGGGGGACAGCTAGCCAAAAACATTCAGTACTTC; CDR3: CASSLGGQLAKNIQYF
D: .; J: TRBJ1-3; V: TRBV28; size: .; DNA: TGTGCCAGCAGTCTCGGTCGAGGAAACACCATATATTTT; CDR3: CASSLGRGNTIYF
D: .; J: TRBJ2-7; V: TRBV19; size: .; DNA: TGTGCCAGTAGTATATACCGGGACCCACACTACGAGCAGTACTTC; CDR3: CASSIYRDPHYEQYF
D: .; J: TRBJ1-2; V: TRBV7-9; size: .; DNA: TGTGCCAGCAGCTCCGAATGGGGAAACGGCTACACCTTC; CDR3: CASSSEWGNGYTF
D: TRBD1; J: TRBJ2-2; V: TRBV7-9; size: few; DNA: TGTGCCAGCAGCTCGTGGACAGGGAACACCGGGGAGCTGTTTTTT; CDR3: CASSSWTGNTGELFF
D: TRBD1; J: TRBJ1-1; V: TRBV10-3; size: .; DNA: TGTGCCACCAAGGACAGGGCTTACACTGAAGCTTTCTTT; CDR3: CATKDRAYTEAFF
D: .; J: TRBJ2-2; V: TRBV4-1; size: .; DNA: TGCGCCAGCAAGGGATCCCTGACTGTGAACACCGGGGAGCTGTTTTTT; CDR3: CASKGSLTVNTGELFF
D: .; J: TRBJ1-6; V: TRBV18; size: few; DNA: TGTGCCAGCTCACCACCCGGGGACAATTCACCCCTCCACTTT; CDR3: CASSPPGDNSPLHF
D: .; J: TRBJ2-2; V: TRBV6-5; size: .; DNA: TGTGCCACCCGCCCGGGATATGGACTCACCGGGGAGCTGTTTTTT; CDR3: CATRPGYGLTGELFF
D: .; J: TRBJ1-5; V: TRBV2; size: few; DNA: TGTGCCAGCAGTGAAACGACAGCTTATCAGCCCCAGCATTTT; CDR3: CASSETTAYQPQHF
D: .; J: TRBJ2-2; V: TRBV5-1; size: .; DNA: TGCGCCAGCCACGTCTCCCAGGGAATTAACACCGGGGAGCTGTTTTTT; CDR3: CASHVSQGINTGELFF
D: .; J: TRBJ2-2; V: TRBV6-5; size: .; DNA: TGTGCCAGCAGTTCGAGGGGAAGTGGAACCGGGGAGCTGTTTTTT; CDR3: CASSSRGSGTGELFF
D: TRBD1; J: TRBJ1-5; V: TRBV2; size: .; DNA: TGTGCCAGCAGTGAAGACAGGGGACATCAGCCCCAGCATTTT; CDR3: CASSEDRGHQPQHF
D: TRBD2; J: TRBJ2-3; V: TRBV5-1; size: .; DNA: TGCGCCAGCTTAAGGGAGGGCTTCTCAGATACGCAGTATTTT; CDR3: CASLREGFSDTQYF
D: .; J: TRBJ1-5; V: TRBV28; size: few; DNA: TGTGCCAGCAGTTTGGGCGGGTCGGGCAATCAGCCCCAGCATTTT; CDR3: CASSLGGSGNQPQHF
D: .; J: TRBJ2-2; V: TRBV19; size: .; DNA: TGTGCCAGTAGTATAGGTCGAATGGACGTGAACACCGGGGAGCTGTTTTTT; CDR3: CASSIGRMDVNTGELFF
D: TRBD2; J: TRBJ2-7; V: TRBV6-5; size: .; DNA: TGTGCCAGCAGTCCAGCGGGAGGGGGGTCCTACGAGCAGTACTTC; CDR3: CASSPAGGGSYEQYF
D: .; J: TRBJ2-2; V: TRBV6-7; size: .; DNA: TGTGCCAGCAGTCTTCAACAGATAACCTACACCGGGGAGCTGTTTTTT; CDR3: CASSLQQITYTGELFF
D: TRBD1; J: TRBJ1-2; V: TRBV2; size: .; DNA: TGTGCCAGCAGTCCGGGACAGGGAGGTGGCTACACCTTC; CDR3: CASSPGQGGGYTF
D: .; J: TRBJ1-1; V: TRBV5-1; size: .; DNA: TGCGCCAGCAGCTTGGCCGGCACAAACACTGAAGCTTTCTTT; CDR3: CASSLAGTNTEAFF
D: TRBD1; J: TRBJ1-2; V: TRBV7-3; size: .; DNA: TGTGCCAGCAGCCCATCGACAGGGGGGTATGGCTACACCTTC; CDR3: CASSPSTGGYGYTF
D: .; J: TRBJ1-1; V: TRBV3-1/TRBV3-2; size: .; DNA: TGTGCCAGCAGCCGCCTTGGAATAAGCCGTGGCGCTGAAGCTTTCTTT; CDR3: CASSRLGISRGAEAFF
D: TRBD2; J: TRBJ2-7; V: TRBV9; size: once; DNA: TGTGCCAGCAGCGTAGGTCCGGGGGGGCTCAACGAGCAGTACTTC; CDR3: CASSVGPGGLNEQYF